This paragraph reports one T cell receptor beta chain. The antigen is undetermined. This sample was taken from a study of T cell responses to AZD1222 COVID-19 vaccine. Study-wide points: Spike-specific TCR breadth and depth grew following two AZD1222 doses. It should be noted that donors were predominantly white British and more often female, and clonal diversity was possibly underestimated.

V was pared by 6 bases and J by 11 bases, with 7 bases of the junction left unmatched. The CDR3 has 13 residues. Some second doses came at about 4 weeks and others at about 12 weeks; these were pooled. The assay was immunoSEQ multiplex PCR, and TCRdb's table has in-frame clones only and misses some. The table records fewer than 200,000 clones, about 91% of them present only once. The receptor was derived from an adult who received the AZD1222 COVID-19 vaccine. The chain links TRBV12-3 or TRBV12-4 to TRBJ2-4; 10 nucleotides agree with TRBD1. This specimen was peripheral blood, taken 28 days after the second AZD1222 dose. For the CDR3, the DNA is TGTGCCAGCAGATCCGGACAGGGGGTCGTTCAGTACTTC. It translates to CASRSGQGVVQYF.